This T cell receptor beta chain was retrieved from a study of cytomegalovirus exposure and HLA in healthy donors. This clone was detected once. Primers for the PCR totalled 60 Vbeta and 13 Jbeta. Method: immunoSEQ multiplex PCR; TCRdb's copy keeps in-frame clones and lacks some. The sample lists more than 85,000 clones, around 81% occurring once. The V gene lost 5 bases and the J gene lost 2 bases, with 10 bases spanning the gap. Per the germline V gene, CDR1 is MNHNS and CDR2 is SASEGT. This CDR3 spans 13 amino acids. The sequencing input was PBMCs. The sequence was obtained from a woman in her 30s in good health and CMV-seronegative. The V and J genes are TRBV6-1 and TRBJ2-7; D perhaps matches TRBD1 (5 bases). The chain's CDR3 is CASSPRQTYEQYF. CDR3 nucleotide sequence: TGTGCCAGCAGTCCTAGACAGACCTACGAGCAGTACTTC.